This TCR beta chain comes out of a study of T cell responses to AZD1222 COVID-19 vaccine. Study observations and caveats: Repertoires in all cases were sampled only once the peak T cell response had passed. Spike-spanning, vaccine-associated CD4 TCRs were dominant at 160-218 and 743-854. Increases in Spike-specific TCR breadth and depth were seen after two AZD1222 doses. Nearly half of spike-specific TCRs reportedly target variant regions that are unmutated in the B.1.351 and B.1.1.7 variants.

The germline CDR1 and CDR2 sequences are SGHRS and YFSETQ. V trimming: 2 bases; J trimming: 5 bases; junction bases outside the gene matches: 7. This CDR3 has 14 amino acids. The data were produced by immunoSEQ multiplex PCR, yet TCRdb's version contains in-frame clones alone and is incomplete. There are 150,000 or so clones in the sample; under 90% occur only once, and more than 20% lies in the top ten. A word on this clone: Antigen unknown.

The chain carries TRBV5-1 and TRBJ2-7, with 7 bases matching TRBD1. Sequenced material: peripheral blood, taken on day 0 of AZD1222 vaccination. The receptor comes from an adult in good health. This chain's CDR3 is CASSFEGAGDEQYF. CDR3 coding DNA: TGCGCCAGCAGCTTCGAGGGGGCTGGGGACGAGCAGTACTTC.